The 5 T cell receptor beta chains below all came from one sample that was sequenced in a study of radiation and T cells in renal cell carcinoma. Sequencing used immunoSEQ multiplex PCR; TCRdb keeps in-frame clones, though not all of them. The repertoire holds about 170,000 clones, with 88% as singletons. Regarding time point: blood 4 weeks post-SBRT, at nephrectomy. As to treatment: 15 Gy SBRT to primary tumor, nephrectomy 4 weeks later. The sample in question was blood, obtained from a patient whose treatment included radiotherapy and nephrectomy. The source of these receptors is a woman aged 50 to 60 with renal cell carcinoma.

CDR3 DNA: TGTGCCAGTAGTATCCAGGGAGGGGGACAAACTGAAGCTTTCTTT. This translates into CASSIQGGGQTEAFF. The chain has TRBV19 and TRBJ1-1, with D perhaps matching TRBD1 (6 bases). Germline V gene sequence: CDR1 LNHDA, CDR2 SQIVND (reference sequence). The CDR3 totals 15 residues. Trimming cost V 3 bases and J 5 bases, with 16 bases left between them.

The chain carries TRBV5-5 and TRBJ2-2; 12 nucleotides agree with TRBD2. This CDR3 is 16 amino acids long. Per the germline V gene, CDR1 is SGHKS and CDR2 is YYEKEE (reference sequence). The J segment lost 6 bases and the V segment lost 0 bases, leaving 3 bases of the junction unmatched. This CDR3 is CASSLVGLAGPGELFF. The CDR3, as DNA: TGTGCCAGCAGCTTGGTAGGACTAGCGGGGCCCGGGGAGCTGTTTTTT.

The rearrangement uses TRBV29-1 and TRBJ2-2; 13 nucleotides align to TRBD2. The CDR3 runs to 16 residues. CDR1 and CDR2 (germline): SQVTM, ANQGSEA. V shed 7 bases and J 5 bases; nucleotides not matched to a gene: 10. The CDR3 coding sequence is TGCAGCGCCCGACTAGCGGGGGGCGTATTGACCGGGGAGCTGTTTTTT. Translating it yields CSARLAGGVLTGELFF.

Concerning this clone: Other DNA variants within this sample encode the same CDR3. The CDR3 spells CSVGQGYNEQFF. For the CDR3, the DNA is TGCAGCGTTGGACAGGGGTACAATGAGCAGTTCTTC. The chain links TRBV29-1 to TRBJ2-1; TRBD1 agrees at 8 bases. This CDR3 contains 12 residues. The J segment lost 4 bases and the V segment lost 4 bases, leaving 0 bases of the junction unmatched. In germline, CDR1 is SQVTM, CDR2 ANQGSEA.

CDR3 residues: CASSLGGGYTTDTQYF. The CDR3 region has the DNA TGTGCCAGCAGCTTAGGCGGGGGGTATACAACAGATACGCAGTATTTT. V and J are TRBV7-3 and TRBJ2-3; 8 bases align to TRBD2. CDR1 and CDR2 from the germline V gene are SGHTA and FQGTGA. Trimming removed 2 bases from V and 3 bases from J; junction bases left unmatched: 7. The CDR3 covers 16 residues.